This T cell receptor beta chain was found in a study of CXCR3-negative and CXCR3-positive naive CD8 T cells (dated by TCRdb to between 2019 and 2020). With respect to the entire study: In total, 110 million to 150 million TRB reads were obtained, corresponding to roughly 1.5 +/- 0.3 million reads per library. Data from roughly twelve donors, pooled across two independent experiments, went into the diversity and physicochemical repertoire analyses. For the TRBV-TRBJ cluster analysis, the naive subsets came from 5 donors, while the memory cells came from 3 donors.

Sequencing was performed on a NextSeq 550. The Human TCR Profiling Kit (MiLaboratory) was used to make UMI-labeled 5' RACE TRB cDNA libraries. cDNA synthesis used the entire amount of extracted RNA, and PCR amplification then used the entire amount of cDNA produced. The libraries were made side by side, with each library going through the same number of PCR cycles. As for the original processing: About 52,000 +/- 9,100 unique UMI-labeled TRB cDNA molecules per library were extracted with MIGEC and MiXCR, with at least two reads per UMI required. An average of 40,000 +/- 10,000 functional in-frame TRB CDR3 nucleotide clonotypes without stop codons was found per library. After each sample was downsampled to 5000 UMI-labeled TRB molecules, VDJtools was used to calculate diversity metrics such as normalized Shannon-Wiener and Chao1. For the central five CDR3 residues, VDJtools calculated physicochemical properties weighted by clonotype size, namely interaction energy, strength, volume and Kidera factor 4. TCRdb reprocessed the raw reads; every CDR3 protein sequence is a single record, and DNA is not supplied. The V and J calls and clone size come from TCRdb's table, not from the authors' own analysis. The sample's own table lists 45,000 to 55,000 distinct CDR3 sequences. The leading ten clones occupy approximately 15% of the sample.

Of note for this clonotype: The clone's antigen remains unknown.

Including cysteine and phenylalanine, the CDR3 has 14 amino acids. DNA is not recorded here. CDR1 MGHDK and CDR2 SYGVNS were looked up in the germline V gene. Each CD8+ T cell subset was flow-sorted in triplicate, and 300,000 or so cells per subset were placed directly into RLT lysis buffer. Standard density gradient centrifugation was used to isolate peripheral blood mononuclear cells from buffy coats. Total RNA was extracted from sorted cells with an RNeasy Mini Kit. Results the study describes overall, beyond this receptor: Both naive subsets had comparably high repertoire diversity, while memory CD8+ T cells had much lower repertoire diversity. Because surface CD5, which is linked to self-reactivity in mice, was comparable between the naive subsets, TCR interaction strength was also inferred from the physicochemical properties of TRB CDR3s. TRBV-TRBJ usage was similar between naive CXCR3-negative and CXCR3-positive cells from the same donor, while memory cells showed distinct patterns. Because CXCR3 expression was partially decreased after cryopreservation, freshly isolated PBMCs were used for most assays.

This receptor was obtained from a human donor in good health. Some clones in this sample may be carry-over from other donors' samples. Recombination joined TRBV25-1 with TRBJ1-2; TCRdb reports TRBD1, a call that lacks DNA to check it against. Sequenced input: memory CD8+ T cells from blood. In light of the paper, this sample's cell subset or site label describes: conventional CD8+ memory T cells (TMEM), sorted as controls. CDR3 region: CASSESPGLIGYTF.